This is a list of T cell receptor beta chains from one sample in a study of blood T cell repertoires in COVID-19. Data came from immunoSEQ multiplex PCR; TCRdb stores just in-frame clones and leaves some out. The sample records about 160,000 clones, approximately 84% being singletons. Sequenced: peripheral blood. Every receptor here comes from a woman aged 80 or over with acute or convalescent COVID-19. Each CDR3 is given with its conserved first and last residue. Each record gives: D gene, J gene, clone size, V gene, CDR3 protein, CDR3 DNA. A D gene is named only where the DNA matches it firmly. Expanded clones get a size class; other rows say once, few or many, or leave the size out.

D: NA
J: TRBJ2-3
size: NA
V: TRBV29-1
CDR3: CSVEDRGAADTQYF
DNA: TGCAGCGTTGAAGACAGGGGGGCAGCAGATACGCAGTATTTT

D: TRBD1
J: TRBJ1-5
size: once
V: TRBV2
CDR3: CASSYRGGRGNQPQHF
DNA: TGTGCCAGCAGTTACAGGGGAGGTAGAGGCAATCAGCCCCAGCATTTT

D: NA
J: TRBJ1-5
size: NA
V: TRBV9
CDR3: CASSVGGANQPQHF
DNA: TGTGCCAGCAGCGTAGGGGGCGCCAATCAGCCCCAGCATTTT

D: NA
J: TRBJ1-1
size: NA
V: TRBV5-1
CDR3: CASSLGGARPTEAFF
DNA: TGCGCCAGCAGCTTAGGTGGAGCTAGACCCACTGAAGCTTTCTTT

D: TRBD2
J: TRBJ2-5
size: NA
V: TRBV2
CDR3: CASSEIGLAHSYF
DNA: TGTGCCAGCAGTGAAATAGGACTAGCTCATTCGTACTTC

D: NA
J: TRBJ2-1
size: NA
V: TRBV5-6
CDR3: CASSPLTSYNEQFF
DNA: TGTGCCAGCAGCCCCTTGACTTCGTACAATGAGCAGTTCTTC

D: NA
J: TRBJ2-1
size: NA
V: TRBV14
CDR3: CASSPLSSYNEQFF
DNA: TGTGCCAGCAGCCCCCTAAGCTCCTACAATGAGCAGTTCTTC

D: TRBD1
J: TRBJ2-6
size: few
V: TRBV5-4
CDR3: CASSRTGGRPSGANVLTF
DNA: TGTGCCAGCAGCCGGACAGGGGGCAGGCCCTCTGGGGCCAACGTCCTGACTTTC

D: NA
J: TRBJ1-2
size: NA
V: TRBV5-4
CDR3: CASSWGGIGYGYTF
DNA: TGTGCCAGCAGCTGGGGGGGCATAGGTTATGGCTACACCTTC

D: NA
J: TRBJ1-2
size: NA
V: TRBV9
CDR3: CASNNLGSNYGYTF
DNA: TGTGCCAGCAACAACCTAGGCAGTAACTATGGCTACACCTTC

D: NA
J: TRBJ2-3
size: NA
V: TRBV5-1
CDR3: CASSSSGLRTDTQYF
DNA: TGCGCCAGCAGCTCCAGTGGACTACGCACAGATACGCAGTATTTT

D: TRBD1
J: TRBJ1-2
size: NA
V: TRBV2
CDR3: CASMGLEGARGYTF
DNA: TGTGCCAGCATGGGCTTAGAGGGGGCGCGAGGCTACACCTTC

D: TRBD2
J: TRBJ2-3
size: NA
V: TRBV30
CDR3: CAWSVLADTQYF
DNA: TGTGCCTGGAGTGTACTAGCGGATACGCAGTATTTT

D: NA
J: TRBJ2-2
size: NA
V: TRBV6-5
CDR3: CASHRGAGELFF
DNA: TGTGCCAGCCATCGGGGAGCCGGGGAGCTGTTTTTT

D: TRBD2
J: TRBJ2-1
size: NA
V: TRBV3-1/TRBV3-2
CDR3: CASRDREAFHNEQFF
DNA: TGTGCCAGCAGGGACCGGGAGGCTTTCCACAATGAGCAGTTCTTC

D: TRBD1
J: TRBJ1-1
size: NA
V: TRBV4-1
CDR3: CASSRSTGTNTEAFF
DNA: TGCGCCAGCAGCCGATCGACAGGGACCAACACTGAAGCTTTCTTT

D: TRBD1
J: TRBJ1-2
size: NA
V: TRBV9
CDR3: CASSPGQGGYTF
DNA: TGTGCCAGCAGCCCAGGACAGGGAGGCTACACCTTC

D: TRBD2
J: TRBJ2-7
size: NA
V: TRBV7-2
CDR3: CASSLEIAGGNKQYF
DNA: TGTGCCAGCAGCTTAGAAATAGCGGGAGGGAACAAGCAGTACTTC

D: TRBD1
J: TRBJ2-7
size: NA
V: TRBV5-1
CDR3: CASSYSGTGFIEQYF
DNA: TGCGCCAGCAGCTATTCCGGGACAGGATTTATTGAGCAGTACTTC

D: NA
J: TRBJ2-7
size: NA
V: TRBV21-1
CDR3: CASSNGQCTSYEQYF
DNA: TGTGCCAGCAGCAACGGACAGTGCACCTCCTACGAGCAGTACTTC

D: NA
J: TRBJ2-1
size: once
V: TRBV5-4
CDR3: CASSLDSRSDEQFF
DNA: TGTGCCAGCAGCTTGGACAGCAGATCGGATGAGCAGTTCTTC

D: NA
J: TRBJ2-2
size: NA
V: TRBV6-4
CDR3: CASSFRENTGELFF
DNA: TGTGCCAGCAGTTTCCGGGAGAACACCGGGGAGCTGTTTTTT

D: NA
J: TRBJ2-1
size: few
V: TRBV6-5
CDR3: CASSYSSGWYNEQFF
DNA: TGTGCCAGCAGTTACTCAAGCGGGTGGTACAATGAGCAGTTCTTC

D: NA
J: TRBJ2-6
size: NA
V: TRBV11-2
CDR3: CASSFPAGANVLTF
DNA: TGTGCCAGCAGCTTCCCCGCTGGGGCCAACGTCCTGACTTTC

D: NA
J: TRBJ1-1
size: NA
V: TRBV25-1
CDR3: CASNPTGLNTEAFF
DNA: TGTGCCAGCAACCCGACAGGACTGAACACTGAAGCTTTCTTT

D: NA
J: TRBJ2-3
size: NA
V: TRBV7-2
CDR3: CASSRDTYTDTQYF
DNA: TGTGCCAGCAGCCGGGACACCTACACAGATACGCAGTATTTT

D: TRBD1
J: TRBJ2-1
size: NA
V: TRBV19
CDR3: CASSIVPGGYNEQFF
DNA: TGTGCCAGTAGTATTGTACCAGGGGGTTACAATGAGCAGTTCTTC

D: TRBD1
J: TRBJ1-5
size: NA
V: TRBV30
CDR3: CAWSATGTVPFPLNQPQHF
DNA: TGTGCCTGGAGTGCGACCGGGACAGTTCCCTTCCCTTTGAATCAGCCCCAGCATTTT

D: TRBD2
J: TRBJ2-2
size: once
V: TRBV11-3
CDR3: CASSLGLAAYTGELFF
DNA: TGTGCCAGCAGCTTAGGGCTAGCGGCCTACACCGGGGAGCTGTTTTTT

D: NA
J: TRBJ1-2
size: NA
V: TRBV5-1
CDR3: CASSLSGQFNYGYTF
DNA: TGCGCCAGCAGCTTGTCCGGACAGTTCAACTATGGCTACACCTTC

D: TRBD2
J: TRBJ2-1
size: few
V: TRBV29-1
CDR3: CSVESGGWRYERFF
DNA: TGCAGCGTTGAATCCGGGGGGTGGCGATACGAGCGGTTCTTC

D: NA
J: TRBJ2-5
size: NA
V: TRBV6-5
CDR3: CATKATGGAQYF
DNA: TGTGCCACGAAGGCCACCGGCGGGGCCCAGTACTTC

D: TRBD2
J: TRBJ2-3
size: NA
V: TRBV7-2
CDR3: CASSKTSGSTDTQYF
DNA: TGTGCCAGCAGCAAGACTAGCGGGAGCACAGATACGCAGTATTTT

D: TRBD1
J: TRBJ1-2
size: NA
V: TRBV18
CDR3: CASSPQGQISNYGYTF
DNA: TGTGCCAGCTCACCCCAGGGACAGATATCTAACTATGGCTACACCTTC

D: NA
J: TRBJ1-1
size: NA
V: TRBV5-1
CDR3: CASSSGQPNTEAFF
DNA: TGCGCCAGCAGCTCGGGACAACCGAACACTGAAGCTTTCTTT

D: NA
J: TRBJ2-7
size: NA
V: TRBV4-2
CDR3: CASSQEVSGYEQYF
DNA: TGTGCCAGCAGCCAAGAAGTTAGCGGATACGAGCAGTACTTC

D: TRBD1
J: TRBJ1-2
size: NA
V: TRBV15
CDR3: CATSEGTGQGVGGYTF
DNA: TGTGCCACCAGCGAAGGAACTGGACAGGGGGTAGGTGGCTACACCTTC

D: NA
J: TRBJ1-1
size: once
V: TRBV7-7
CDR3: CASSYRRNTEAFF
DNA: TGTGCCAGCAGCTACAGGAGGAACACTGAAGCTTTCTTT

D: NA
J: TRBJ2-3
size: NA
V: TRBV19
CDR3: CSTSFTSTDTQYF
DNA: TGCTCGACAAGCTTTACTAGCACAGATACGCAGTATTTT

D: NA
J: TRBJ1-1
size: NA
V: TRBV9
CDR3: CASSVQGWTEAFF
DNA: TGTGCCAGCAGCGTGCAGGGGTGGACTGAAGCTTTCTTT

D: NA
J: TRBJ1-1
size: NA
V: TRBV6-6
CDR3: CASSPPRFLVRNTEAFF
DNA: TGTGCCAGCAGTCCCCCCCGCTTTCTAGTGCGGAACACTGAAGCTTTCTTT

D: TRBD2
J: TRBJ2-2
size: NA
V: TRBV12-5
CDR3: CASGLVRGLAGLANTGELFF
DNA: TGTGCTAGTGGTTTGGTACGGGGACTAGCGGGGCTCGCGAACACCGGGGAGCTGTTTTTT

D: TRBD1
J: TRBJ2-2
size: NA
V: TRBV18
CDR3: CASSPGTGGTGELFF
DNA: TGTGCCAGCTCACCCGGGACAGGGGGAACCGGGGAGCTGTTTTTT

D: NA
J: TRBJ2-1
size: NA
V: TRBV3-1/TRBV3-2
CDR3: CASSQAPNSPEQFF
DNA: TGTGCCAGCAGCCAAGCACCTAATAGCCCCGAGCAGTTCTTC

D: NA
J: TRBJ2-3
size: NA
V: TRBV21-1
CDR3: CASSNQWHGRDTQYF
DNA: TGTGCCAGCAGCAACCAATGGCATGGGAGGGATACGCAGTATTTT

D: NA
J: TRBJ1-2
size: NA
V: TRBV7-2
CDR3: CASSSPLSGVGYGYTF
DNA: TGTGCCAGCAGCTCCCCCCTGTCGGGGGTAGGCTATGGCTACACCTTC

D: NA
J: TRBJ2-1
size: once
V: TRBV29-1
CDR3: CSVAPLGGKEWNEQFF
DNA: TGCAGCGTTGCCCCACTGGGCGGGAAGGAGTGGAATGAGCAGTTCTTC

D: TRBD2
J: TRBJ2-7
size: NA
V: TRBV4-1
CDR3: CASSPDVQTSGKGREQYF
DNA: TGCGCCAGCAGCCCTGACGTACAGACTAGCGGGAAGGGCCGCGAGCAGTACTTC

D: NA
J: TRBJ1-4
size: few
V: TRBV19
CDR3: CASNGGEKLFF
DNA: TGTGCCAGTAATGGCGGTGAAAAACTGTTTTTT

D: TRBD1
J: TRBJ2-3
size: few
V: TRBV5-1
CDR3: CASRQGANTDTQYF
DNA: TGCGCCAGCAGGCAGGGGGCTAACACAGATACGCAGTATTTT

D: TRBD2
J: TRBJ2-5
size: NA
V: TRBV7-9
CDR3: CASSLDLSGRVETQYF
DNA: TGTGCCAGCAGCTTAGACCTTAGCGGGAGAGTGGAGACCCAGTACTTC

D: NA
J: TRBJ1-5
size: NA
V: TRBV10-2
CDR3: CASSDRSNQPQHF
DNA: TGCGCCAGCAGTGACAGGAGCAATCAGCCCCAGCATTTT

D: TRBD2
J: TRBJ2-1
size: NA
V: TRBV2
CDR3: CASRGLAGNEQFF
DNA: TGTGCCAGCCGCGGACTAGCGGGGAATGAGCAGTTCTTC

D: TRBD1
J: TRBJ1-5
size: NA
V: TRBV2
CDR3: CASSPGTGSNQPQHF
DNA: TGTGCCAGCAGTCCTGGGACAGGGAGCAATCAGCCCCAGCATTTT

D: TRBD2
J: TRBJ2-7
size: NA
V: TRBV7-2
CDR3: CASQAPSGSGDWEQYF
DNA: TGTGCCAGCCAGGCCCCTAGCGGGAGTGGGGACTGGGAGCAGTACTTC